Included here is one TCR beta chain sequence, with context. This entry comes from a study of cytomegalovirus exposure and HLA in healthy donors. Turning to the study itself: An early data release held tens of millions of unique TCRs from HLA-typed donors.

Per the germline V gene, CDR1 is SNHLY and CDR2 is FYNNEI. V lost 4 bases, J lost 6 bases, and 7 bases stayed unmatched. The CDR3 is 14 residues long. The PCR employed 60 Vbeta primers together with 13 Jbeta primers. Methods used by the authors: In a later analysis, of 80 million or so unique beta chains, roughly 11 million appeared in at least two donors. Sequencing used immunoSEQ multiplex PCR; TCRdb keeps in-frame clones, though not all of them. The V and J calls and the clone size are those of that table, but D and trimming were determined from the DNA. This sample has about 97,000 clones, with roughly four fifths found just once.

The sample taken for sequencing was PBMCs. This clonotype was obtained from a male donor in good health and CMV-seropositive. The V call is TRBV2, the J call TRBJ2-7, with 9 bases lining up with TRBD1. The CDR3 sequence is CASSGTGDGAEQYF. The CDR3 coding sequence is TGTGCCAGCAGTGGGACAGGGGATGGCGCCGAGCAGTACTTC.